This T cell receptor beta chain stems from a study of cytomegalovirus exposure and HLA in healthy donors. The table came from immunoSEQ multiplex PCR; TCRdb's copy has only in-frame clones and leaves some out. The sample has 350,000 or so clones, 86% seen once. Separation from the roughly 670-subject first cohort characterized the roughly 120-subject validation cohort, to which the donors belonged. The CDR3 consists of 14 residues. Trimming cost V 10 bases and J 4 bases, with 17 bases left between them. The germline V gene has CDR1 ENHRY and CDR2 SYGVKD. This clone was recorded only once. Antigen: not known. Points from the study as a whole: Researchers counted 164 TCR beta chains as cytomegalovirus-associated. Most TCR sequences were uncommon, yet certain public TCRs appeared in many donors.

The chain links TRBV10-3 to TRBJ1-5; tentatively, D is TRBD1 (6 bases). The sequencing sample was made of PBMCs. This receptor was taken from a woman aged 18-29 years in good health and CMV-seronegative. The CDR3 DNA sequence: TGTGCCACCGGTGGACAGTTTGAGAATCAGCCCCAGCATTTT. Its protein product is CATGGQFENQPQHF.